Shown below are 4 T cell receptor beta chains from a single sample sequenced in a study of CD8 T cells in Susac syndrome. An amount of RNA that ranged from 0.5 to 1 ug was reverse transcribed with random hexamers. TCRdb used MiXCR to reprocess the immunoSEQ multiplex PCR reads, holding one entry per CDR3 protein. This table has about 130,000 distinct CDR3 sequences, 90% to 95% appearing once. Sequenced sample: CD4+ T cells from PBMCs. These receptor sequences come from a human donor in good health.

The chain joins TRBV6-1 to TRBJ1-5; tentative D call: TRBD1 (6 bases). Trimming stripped 3 bases from V and 7 bases from J, with 10 bases between. Germline loops: CDR1 MNHNS, CDR2 SASEGT. The CDR3 runs to 13 residues. DNA for the CDR3: TGTGCCAGCAGTGAGGGGGCTTGGCAGCCCCAGCATTTT. It encodes CASSEGAWQPQHF.

V gene TRBV5-1 combines with J gene TRBJ1-1; the match to TRBD1 covers 7 bases. Germline trimming cut 1 base from V and 3 bases from J; bases unmatched to any gene: 3. This CDR3 is 14 amino acids long. Germline V gives CDR1 SGHRS, CDR2 YFSETQ. CDR3 region: CASSLLQGDTEAFF. The DNA of the CDR3 is TGCGCCAGCAGCTTGCTTCAGGGGGACACTGAAGCTTTCTTT.

The chain uses TRBV18 and TRBJ2-1, with 7 bases aligning to TRBD1. V lost 3 bases and J lost 4; bases outside the gene matches: 6. Germline CDR1 KGHSH, CDR2 LQKENI. This CDR3 is 15 amino acids long. CDR3 sequence reads: CASSPGQLPYNEQFF. The CDR3 DNA reads TGTGCCAGCTCACCGGGACAGCTCCCGTACAATGAGCAGTTCTTC.

V and J are TRBV6-4 and TRBJ2-2; TRBD1 agrees at 12 bases. With 8 bases clipped from V and 8 bases from J, the junction kept 6 bases outside the gene matches. Germline assignment: CDR1 MRHNA and CDR2 SNTAGT. The CDR3 runs 14 residues. The CDR3 protein is CASSGTGGIGELFF. CDR3 DNA: TGTGCCAGCTCCGGGACAGGGGGCATTGGGGAGCTGTTTTTT.